This T cell receptor beta chain was identified in a study of blood T cell repertoires in COVID-19. Overall study: The origin of the acute and convalescent COVID-19 samples was the United States, Italy and Spain.

Exposed study participants had met a COVID-19 case within 2 weeks before entry. Germline CDR1 and CDR2: MGHRA and YSYEKL. The J segment lost 1 base and the V segment lost 4 bases, leaving 8 bases of the junction unmatched. This CDR3 spans 19 amino acids. Authors' methods: Using reference gene primer amplification, nucleated cell counts were estimated. The repertoire was sequenced with immunoSEQ multiplex PCR; TCRdb's copy has only in-frame clones and lacks some. The V and J calls and the clone size are those of that table, but D and trimming were determined from the DNA. The sample lists about 220,000 clones, 90% occurring once.

The sequence derives from a young man who had been exposed to COVID-19. Sample: PBMCs or T cells enriched from blood (not recorded which). The chain couples TRBV4-1 to TRBJ2-1; TRBD2 matches at 15 bases. DNA for the CDR3: TGCGCCAGCAGCCGAGGACTAGCGGGGGGGCGGAGATCCTACAATGAGCAGTTCTTC. The encoded protein is CASSRGLAGGRRSYNEQFF.